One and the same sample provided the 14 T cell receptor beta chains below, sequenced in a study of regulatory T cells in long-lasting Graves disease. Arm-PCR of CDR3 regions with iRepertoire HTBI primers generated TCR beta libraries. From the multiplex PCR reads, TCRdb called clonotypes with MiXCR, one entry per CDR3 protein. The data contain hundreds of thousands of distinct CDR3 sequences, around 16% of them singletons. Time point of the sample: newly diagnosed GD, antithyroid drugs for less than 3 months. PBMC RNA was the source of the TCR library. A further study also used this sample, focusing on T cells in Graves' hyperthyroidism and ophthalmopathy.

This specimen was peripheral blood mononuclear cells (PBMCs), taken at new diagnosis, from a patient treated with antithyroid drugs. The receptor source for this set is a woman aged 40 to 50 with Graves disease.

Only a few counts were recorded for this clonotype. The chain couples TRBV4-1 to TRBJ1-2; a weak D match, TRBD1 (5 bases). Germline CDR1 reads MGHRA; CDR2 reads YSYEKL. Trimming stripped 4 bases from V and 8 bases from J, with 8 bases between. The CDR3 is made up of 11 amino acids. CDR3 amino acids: CASSRGGGYTF. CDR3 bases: TGCGCCAGCAGCCGCGGGGGGGGCTACACCTTC.

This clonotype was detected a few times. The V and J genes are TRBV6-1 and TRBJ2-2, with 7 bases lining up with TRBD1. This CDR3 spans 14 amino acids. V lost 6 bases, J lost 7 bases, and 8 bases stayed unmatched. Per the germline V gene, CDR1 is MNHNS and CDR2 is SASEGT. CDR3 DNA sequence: TGTGCCAGCAGACCCACAGGGGCCGGCGGGGAGCTGTTTTTT. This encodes CASRPTGAGGELFF.

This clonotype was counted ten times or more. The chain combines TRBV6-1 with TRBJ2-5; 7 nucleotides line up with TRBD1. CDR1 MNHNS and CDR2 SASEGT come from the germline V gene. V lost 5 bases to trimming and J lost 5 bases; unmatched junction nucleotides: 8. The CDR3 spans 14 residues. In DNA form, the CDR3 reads TGTGCCAGCAGTAAACAGGGGTTTGAGGAGACCCAGTACTTC. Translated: CASSKQGFEETQYF.

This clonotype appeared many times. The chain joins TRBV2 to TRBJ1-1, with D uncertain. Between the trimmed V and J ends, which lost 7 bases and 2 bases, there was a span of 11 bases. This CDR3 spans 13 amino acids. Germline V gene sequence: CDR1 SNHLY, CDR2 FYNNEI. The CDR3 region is CASKTQENTEAFF. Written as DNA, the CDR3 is TGTGCCAGCAAGACTCAGGAAAACACTGAAGCTTTCTTT.

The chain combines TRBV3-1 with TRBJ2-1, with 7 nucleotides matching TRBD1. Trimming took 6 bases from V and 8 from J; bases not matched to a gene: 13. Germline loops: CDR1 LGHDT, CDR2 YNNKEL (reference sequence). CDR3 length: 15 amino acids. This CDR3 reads CASRHRGWAVHEQFF. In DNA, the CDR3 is TGTGCCAGCAGACACAGGGGCTGGGCCGTCCATGAGCAGTTCTTC.

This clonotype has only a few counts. Here the CDR3 DNA reads TGTGCCAGCAGCCCAGGGGGCTTTGGCGCCTACAATGAGCAGTTCTTC. Its translation: CASSPGGFGAYNEQFF. This rearrangement joins TRBV5-4 to TRBJ2-1; 8 bases map to TRBD1. J lost 2 bases, V lost 4 bases, and 8 bases had no gene match. CDR1 and CDR2 (germline): SGHNT, YYREEE (reference sequence). The CDR3 contains 16 residues.

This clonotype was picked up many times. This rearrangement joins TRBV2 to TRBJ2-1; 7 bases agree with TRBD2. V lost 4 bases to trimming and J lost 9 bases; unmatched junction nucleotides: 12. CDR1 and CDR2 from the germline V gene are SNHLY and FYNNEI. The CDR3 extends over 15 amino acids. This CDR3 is CASSARLASSLEQFF. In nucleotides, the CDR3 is TGTGCCAGCAGTGCCAGACTAGCAAGTTCACTTGAGCAGTTCTTC. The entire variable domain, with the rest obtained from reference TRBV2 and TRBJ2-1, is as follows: EPEVTQTPSHQVTQMGQEVILRCVPISNHLYFYWYRQILGQKVEFLVSFYNNEISEKSEIFDDQFSVERPDGSNFTLKIRSTKLEDSAMYFCASSARLASSLEQFFGPGTRLTVL.

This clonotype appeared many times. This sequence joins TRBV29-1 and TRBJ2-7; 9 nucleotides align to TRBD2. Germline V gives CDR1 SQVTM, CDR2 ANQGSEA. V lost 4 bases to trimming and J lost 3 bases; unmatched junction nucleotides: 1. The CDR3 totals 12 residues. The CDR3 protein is CSVGAGGYEQYF. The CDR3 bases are TGCAGCGTTGGAGCGGGAGGCTACGAGCAGTACTTC.

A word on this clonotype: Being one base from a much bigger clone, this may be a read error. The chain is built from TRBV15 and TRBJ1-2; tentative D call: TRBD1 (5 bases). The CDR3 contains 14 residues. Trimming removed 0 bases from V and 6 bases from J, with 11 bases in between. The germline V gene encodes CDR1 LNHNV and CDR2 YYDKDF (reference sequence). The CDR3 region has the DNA TGTGCCACCAGCAGAGATGCAGGGTCTAATGGCTACACCTTC. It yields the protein CATSRDAGSNGYTF.

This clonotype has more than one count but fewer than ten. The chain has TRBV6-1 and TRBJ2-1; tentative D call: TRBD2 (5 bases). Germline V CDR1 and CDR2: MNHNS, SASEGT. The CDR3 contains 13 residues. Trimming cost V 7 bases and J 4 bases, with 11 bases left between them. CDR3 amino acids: CASNPGLYNEQFF. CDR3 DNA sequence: TGTGCCAGCAATCCCGGACTTTACAATGAGCAGTTCTTC.

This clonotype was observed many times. DNA of the CDR3: TGTGCCAGCAACCTAGCGGGAGGAACAGATACGCAGTATTTT. This gives the protein CASNLAGGTDTQYF. V usage is TRBV12-3 or TRBV12-4 and J usage is TRBJ2-3; 11 bases are shared with TRBD2. This CDR3 spans 14 amino acids. Unmatched junction bases numbered 3, after V lost 7 bases and J lost 3 bases.

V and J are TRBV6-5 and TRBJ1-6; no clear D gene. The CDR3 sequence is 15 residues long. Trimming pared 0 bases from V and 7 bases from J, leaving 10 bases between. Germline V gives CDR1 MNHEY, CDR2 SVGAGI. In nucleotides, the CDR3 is TGTGCCAGCAGTTACTCGGGCAGTCAGAATTCACCCCTCCACTTT. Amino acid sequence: CASSYSGSQNSPLHF.

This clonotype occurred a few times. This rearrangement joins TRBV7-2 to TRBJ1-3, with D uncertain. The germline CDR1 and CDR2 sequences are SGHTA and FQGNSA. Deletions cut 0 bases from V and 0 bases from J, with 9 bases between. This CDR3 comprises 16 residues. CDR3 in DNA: TGTGCCAGCAGCTTAGCCACCGGGATCTCTGGAAACACCATATATTTT. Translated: CASSLATGISGNTIYF.

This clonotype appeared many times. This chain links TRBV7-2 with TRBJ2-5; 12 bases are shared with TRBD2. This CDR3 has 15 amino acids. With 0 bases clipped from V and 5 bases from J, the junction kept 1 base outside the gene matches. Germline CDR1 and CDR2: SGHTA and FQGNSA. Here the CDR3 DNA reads TGTGCCAGCAGCTTAGCCGGGACTAGCGGGGAGACCCAGTACTTC. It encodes CASSLAGTSGETQYF.